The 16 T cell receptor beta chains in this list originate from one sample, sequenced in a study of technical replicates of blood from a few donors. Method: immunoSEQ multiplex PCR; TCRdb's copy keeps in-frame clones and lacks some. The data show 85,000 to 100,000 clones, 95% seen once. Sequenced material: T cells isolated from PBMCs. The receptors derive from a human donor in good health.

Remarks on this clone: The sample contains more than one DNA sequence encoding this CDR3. The CDR3 DNA reads as TGCGCCAGCAGCTTGGGGGGGACAGAGAATCAGCCCCAGCATTTT. It encodes CASSLGGTENQPQHF. The chain recombines TRBV5-1 with TRBJ1-5, with TRBD1 matching over 7 bases. This CDR3 region has 15 residues. Germline loops: CDR1 SGHRS, CDR2 YFSETQ. V shed 0 bases, J shed 4 bases, and the junction held 4 bases outside the gene matches. Looking up the rest from reference TRBV5-1 and TRBJ1-5 gives the full variable domain: KAGVTQTPRYLIKTRGQQVTLSCSPISGHRSVSWYQQTPGQGLQFLFEYFSETQRNKGNFPGRFSGRQFSNSRSEMNVSTLELGDSALYLCASSLGGTENQPQHFGDGTRLSIL.

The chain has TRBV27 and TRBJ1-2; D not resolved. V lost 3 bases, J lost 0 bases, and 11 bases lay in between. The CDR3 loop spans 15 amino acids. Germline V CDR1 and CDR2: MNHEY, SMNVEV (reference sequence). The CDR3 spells CASSFVGGPNYGYTF. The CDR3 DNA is TGTGCCAGCAGTTTTGTGGGAGGTCCTAACTATGGCTACACCTTC.

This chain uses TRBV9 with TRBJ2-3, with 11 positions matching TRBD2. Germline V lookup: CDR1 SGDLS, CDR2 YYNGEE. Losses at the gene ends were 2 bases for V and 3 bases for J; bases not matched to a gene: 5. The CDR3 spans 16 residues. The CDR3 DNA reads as TGTGCCAGCAGCGTCCTGGGACTAGCGGAAACAGATACGCAGTATTTT. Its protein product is CASSVLGLAETDTQYF.

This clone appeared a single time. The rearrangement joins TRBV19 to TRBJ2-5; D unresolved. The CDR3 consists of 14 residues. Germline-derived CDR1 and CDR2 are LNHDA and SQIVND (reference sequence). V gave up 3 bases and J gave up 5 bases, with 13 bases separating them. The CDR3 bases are TGTGCCAGTAGTATGATAGTCTTCACGGAGACCCAGTACTTC. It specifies CASSMIVFTETQYF.

The CDR3 loop reads CSVRGRLAGWETQYF. CDR3 sequence (DNA): TGCAGCGTTCGTGGTAGACTAGCAGGATGGGAGACCCAGTACTTC. The chain combines TRBV29-1 with TRBJ2-5; 7 bases align to TRBD2. Germline values: CDR1 SQVTM, CDR2 ANQGSEA. This CDR3 is 15 amino acids long. Unmatched junction bases numbered 14, after V lost 5 bases and J lost 5 bases. The full variable domain, in which reference TRBV29-1 and TRBJ2-5 provide the parts outside the CDR3, is SAVISQKPSRDICQRGTSLTIQCQVDSQVTMMFWYRQQPGQSLTLIATANQGSEATYESGFVIDKFPISRPNLTFSTLTVSNMSPEDSSIYLCSVRGRLAGWETQYFGPGTRLLVL.

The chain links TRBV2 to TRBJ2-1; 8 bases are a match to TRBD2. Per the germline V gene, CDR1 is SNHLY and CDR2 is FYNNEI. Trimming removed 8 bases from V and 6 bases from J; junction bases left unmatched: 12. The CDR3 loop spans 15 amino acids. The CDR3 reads CASALGSGTSNEQFF. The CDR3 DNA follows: TGTGCCAGCGCTTTGGGGTCCGGGACTAGCAATGAGCAGTTCTTC. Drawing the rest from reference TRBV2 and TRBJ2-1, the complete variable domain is EPEVTQTPSHQVTQMGQEVILRCVPISNHLYFYWYRQILGQKVEFLVSFYNNEISEKSEIFDDQFSVERPDGSNFTLKIRSTKLEDSAMYFCASALGSGTSNEQFFGPGTRLTVL.

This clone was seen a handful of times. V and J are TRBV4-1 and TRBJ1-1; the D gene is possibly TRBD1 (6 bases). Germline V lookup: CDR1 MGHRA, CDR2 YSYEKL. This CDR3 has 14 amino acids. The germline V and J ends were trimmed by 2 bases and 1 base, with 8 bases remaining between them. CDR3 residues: CASSQQGSNTEAFF. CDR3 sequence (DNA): TGCGCCAGCAGCCAACAGGGGTCGAACACTGAAGCTTTCTTT.

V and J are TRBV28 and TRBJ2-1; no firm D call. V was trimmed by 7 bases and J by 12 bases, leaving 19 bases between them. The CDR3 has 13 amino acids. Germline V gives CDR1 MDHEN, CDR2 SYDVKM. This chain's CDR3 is CASITRGRPAQFF. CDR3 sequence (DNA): TGTGCCAGCATCACCCGCGGCCGACCTGCGCAGTTCTTC. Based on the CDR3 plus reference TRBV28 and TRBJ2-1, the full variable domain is DVKVTQSSRYLVKRTGEKVFLECVQDMDHENMFWYRQDPGLGLRLIYFSYDVKMKEKGDIPEGYSVSREKKERFSLILESASTNQTSMYLCASITRGRPAQFFGPGTRLTVL.

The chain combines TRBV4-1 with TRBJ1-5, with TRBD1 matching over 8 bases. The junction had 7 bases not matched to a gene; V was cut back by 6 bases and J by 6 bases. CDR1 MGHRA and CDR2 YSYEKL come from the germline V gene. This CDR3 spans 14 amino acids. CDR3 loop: CASSRQGIGQPQHF. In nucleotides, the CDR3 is TGCGCCAGCAGTCGACAGGGGATTGGTCAGCCCCAGCATTTT.

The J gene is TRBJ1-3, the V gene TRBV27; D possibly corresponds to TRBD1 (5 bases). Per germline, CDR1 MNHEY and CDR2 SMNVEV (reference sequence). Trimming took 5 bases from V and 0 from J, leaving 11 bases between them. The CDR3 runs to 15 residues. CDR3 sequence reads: CASSITGLSGNTIYF. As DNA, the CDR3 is TGTGCCAGCAGTATAACAGGCCTCTCTGGAAACACCATATATTTT.

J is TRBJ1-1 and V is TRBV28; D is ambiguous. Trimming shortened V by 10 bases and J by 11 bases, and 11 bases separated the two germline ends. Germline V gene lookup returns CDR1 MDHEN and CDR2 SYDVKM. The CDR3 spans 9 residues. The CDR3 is CATTPGAFF. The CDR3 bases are TGTGCCACCACCCCGGGGGCTTTCTTT.

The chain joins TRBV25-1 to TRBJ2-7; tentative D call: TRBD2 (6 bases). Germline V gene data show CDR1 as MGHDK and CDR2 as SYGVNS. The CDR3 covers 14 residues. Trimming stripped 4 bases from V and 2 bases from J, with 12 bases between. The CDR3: CASSGQGGAYEQYF. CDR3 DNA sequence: TGTGCCAGCAGTGGGCAGGGAGGTGCCTACGAGCAGTACTTC.

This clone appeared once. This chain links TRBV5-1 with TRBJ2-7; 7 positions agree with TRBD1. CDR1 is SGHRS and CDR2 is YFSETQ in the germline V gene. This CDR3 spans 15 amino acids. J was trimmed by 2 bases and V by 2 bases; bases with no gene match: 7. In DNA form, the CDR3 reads TGCGCCAGCAGCTTCTTACAGGGGCCCCCCTACGAGCAGTACTTC. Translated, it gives CASSFLQGPPYEQYF. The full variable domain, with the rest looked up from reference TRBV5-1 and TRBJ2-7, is KAGVTQTPRYLIKTRGQQVTLSCSPISGHRSVSWYQQTPGQGLQFLFEYFSETQRNKGNFPGRFSGRQFSNSRSEMNVSTLELGDSALYLCASSFLQGPPYEQYFGPGTRLTVT.

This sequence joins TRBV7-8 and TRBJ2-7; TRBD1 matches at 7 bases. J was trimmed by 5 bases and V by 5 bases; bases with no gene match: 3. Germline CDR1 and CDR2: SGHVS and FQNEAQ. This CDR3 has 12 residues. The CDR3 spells CASSRDRDEQYF. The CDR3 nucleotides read TGTGCCAGCAGCCGCGACAGGGACGAGCAGTACTTC.

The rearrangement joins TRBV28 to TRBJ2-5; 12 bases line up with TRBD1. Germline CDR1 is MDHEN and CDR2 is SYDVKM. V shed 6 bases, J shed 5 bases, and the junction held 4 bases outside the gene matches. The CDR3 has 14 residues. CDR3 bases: TGTGCCAGCAGGGGGGACAGGGGGCTGGAGACCCAGTACTTC. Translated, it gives CASRGDRGLETQYF.

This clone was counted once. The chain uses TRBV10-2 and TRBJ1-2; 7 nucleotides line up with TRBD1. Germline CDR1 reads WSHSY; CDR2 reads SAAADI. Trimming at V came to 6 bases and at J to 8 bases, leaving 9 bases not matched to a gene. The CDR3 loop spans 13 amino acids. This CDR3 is CASSANRGLGYTF. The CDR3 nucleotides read TGCGCCAGCAGCGCAAACAGGGGCTTAGGCTACACCTTC.